One and the same sample provided the 14 T cell receptor beta chains below, sequenced in a study of blood T cell dynamics during melanoma immunotherapy. The sample's time point: week 3, after first cycle of checkpoint inhibitor. Assay: immunoSEQ multiplex PCR; the TCRdb copy retains only in-frame clones and omits some. The repertoire holds several thousand clones, with nearly 90% as singletons. The starting material was blood, obtained from a patient treated with checkpoint blockade. These TCRs come from a human donor with melanoma.

This chain joins TRBV11-1 and TRBJ2-1, with TRBD1 matching over 7 bases. Germline loops: CDR1 SGHAT, CDR2 FQDESV (reference sequence). Unmatched junction bases numbered 5, after V lost 1 base and J lost 11 bases. The length of the CDR3 is 13 residues. The CDR3 reads CASSLGQDRQQFF. CDR3 sequence (DNA): TGTGCCAGCAGCTTAGGTCAGGACAGGCAGCAGTTCTTC.

V gene TRBV2 combines with J gene TRBJ2-1, with D perhaps matching TRBD1 (6 bases). The CDR3 runs to 13 residues. Germline V gives CDR1 SNHLY, CDR2 FYNNEI. Trimming left V 7 bases short and J 6 bases short, with 13 bases between. The CDR3 loop is CASTGVSGNEQFF. The CDR3 nucleotides read TGTGCCAGCACAGGGGTCAGCGGCAATGAGCAGTTCTTC. Full variable domain (missing parts from reference TRBV2 and TRBJ2-1): EPEVTQTPSHQVTQMGQEVILRCVPISNHLYFYWYRQILGQKVEFLVSFYNNEISEKSEIFDDQFSVERPDGSNFTLKIRSTKLEDSAMYFCASTGVSGNEQFFGPGTRLTVL.

The chain recombines TRBV7-2 with TRBJ2-1; 7 bases are shared with TRBD2. From germline, CDR1 is SGHTA and CDR2 FQGNSA. This CDR3 contains 13 residues. With 5 bases clipped from V and 7 bases from J, the junction kept 5 bases outside the gene matches. CDR3 in DNA: TGTGCCAGCAGCATTCAACTAGCGAATGAGCAGTTCTTC. As protein: CASSIQLANEQFF.

This chain links TRBV28 with TRBJ1-2; D call uncertain. The CDR3 is made up of 10 amino acids. V was trimmed by 6 bases and J by 7 bases, leaving 6 bases between them. CDR1 and CDR2 (germline): MDHEN, SYDVKM. This CDR3 is CASRSGGYTF. The CDR3 DNA follows: TGTGCCAGCAGGTCAGGTGGCTACACCTTC.

The rearrangement joins TRBV4-1 to TRBJ1-6; TRBD1 is a possible D gene (5 bases). In germline, CDR1 is MGHRA, CDR2 YSYEKL. The V end lost 2 bases, the J end lost 9 bases, and 14 bases lay between the germline ends. This CDR3 has 15 amino acids. The CDR3 bases are TGCGCCAGCAGCCAACTACCGGGGGGTTTTTCACCCCTCCACTTT. Residues: CASSQLPGGFSPLHF.

The chain has TRBV10-3 and TRBJ1-4; a possible D gene is TRBD1 (5 bases). Germline CDR1 and CDR2: ENHRY and SYGVKD. Trimming cost V 3 bases and J 6 bases, with 5 bases left between them. The CDR3 has 12 residues. For the CDR3, the DNA is TGTGCCATCAGTGAACAGGATGAAAAACTGTTTTTT. It specifies CAISEQDEKLFF.

The rearrangement joins TRBV5-1 to TRBJ2-5; the D gene is possibly TRBD1 (6 bases). CDR1 is SGHRS, CDR2 YFSETQ, per germline. There are 14 residues in the CDR3. The ends were cut back, 2 bases at V and 5 bases at J, with 13 bases in the middle. The chain's CDR3 is CASSFRGQAETQYF. The CDR3 DNA reads TGCGCCAGCAGCTTCAGGGGCCAAGCGGAGACCCAGTACTTC.

In this sample, this clone turned up once. The V gene is TRBV29-1, the J gene TRBJ1-1; D remains unclear. Germline CDR1 is SQVTM and CDR2 is ANQGSEA. The germline V and J ends were trimmed by 6 bases and 0 bases, with 11 bases remaining between them. The CDR3 sequence is 13 residues long. CDR3 nucleotides: TGCAGCGTCTATAGGGAGATGAACACTGAAGCTTTCTTT. This codes for CSVYREMNTEAFF.

The rearrangement links TRBV7-3 to TRBJ2-1; tentative D call: TRBD2 (5 bases). The CDR3 has 15 amino acids. Per germline, CDR1 SGHTA and CDR2 FQGTGA. Trimming took 2 bases from V and 2 from J, leaving 10 bases between them. CDR3 region: CASSLGPSTYNEQFF. CDR3 coding DNA: TGTGCCAGCAGCTTAGGGCCTAGCACCTACAATGAGCAGTTCTTC.

This chain links TRBV9 with TRBJ2-3; D may be TRBD1 or TRBD2 (5 bases each). V dropped 4 bases and J dropped 1 base, with 10 bases sitting between them. The CDR3 has 14 residues. Germline CDR1 is SGDLS and CDR2 is YYNGEE. CDR3 loop: CASSSTGRTDTQYF. The CDR3 nucleotides are TGTGCCAGCAGCTCAACGGGACGCACAGATACGCAGTATTTT.

The chain combines TRBV7-7 with TRBJ1-1; D may be TRBD1 (5 bases). V was pared by 4 bases and J by 0 bases, with 6 bases between. CDR3 length equals 13 residues. CDR1 and CDR2 (germline): SSHAT, FNYEAQ (reference sequence). CDR3: CASSSGMNTEAFF. The CDR3 nucleotides read TGTGCCAGCAGCTCAGGGATGAACACTGAAGCTTTCTTT.

The chain combines TRBV27 with TRBJ2-2; TRBD2 might be the D (5 bases). The V end lost 2 bases, the J end lost 7 bases, and 8 bases lay between the germline ends. Germline CDR1 and CDR2: MNHEY and SMNVEV (reference sequence). This CDR3 comprises 13 residues. The CDR3 DNA reads TGTGCCAGCAGTTTAGAGGGATTCGGGGAGCTGTTTTTT. Translating gives CASSLEGFGELFF.

The gene calls are TRBV11-1 and TRBJ2-6; D not certain. Germline CDR1 and CDR2: SGHAT and FQDESV (reference sequence). This CDR3 spans 17 amino acids. The V and J ends lost 1 base and 0 bases respectively, with 10 bases between them. This CDR3 is CASSLVITFSGANVLTF. The CDR3 DNA follows: TGTGCCAGCAGCTTAGTAATAACCTTCTCTGGGGCCAACGTCCTGACTTTC.

The chain couples TRBV4-1 to TRBJ1-2; D is unclear. The germline CDR1 and CDR2 sequences are MGHRA and YSYEKL. The CDR3 has 16 amino acids. Between the trimmed V and J ends, which lost 1 base and 0 bases, there was a span of 12 bases. This CDR3 reads CASSQGQGRSNYGYTF. CDR3 sequence (DNA): TGCGCCAGCAGCCAAGGTCAAGGACGGTCTAACTATGGCTACACCTTC.